The rows below give T cell receptor beta chains drawn from one sample of a study of cytomegalovirus exposure and HLA in healthy donors. Some clones are missing from TCRdb's copy, which holds only in-frame ones; the method was immunoSEQ multiplex PCR. The sample lists under 200,000 clones; about 81% were seen once. Sequencing input: PBMCs. The receptors originated from a woman aged 18-35 years in good health and CMV-seronegative. CDR3s leave out the opening cysteine and the closing phenylalanine or tryptophan.

V gene: TRBV30; J gene: TRBJ2-7; CDR3 length: 13; CDR3 protein: AWSLNSPITYEQY
V gene: TRBV6-4; J gene: TRBJ2-1; CDR3 length: 9; CDR3 protein: ATRRGNEQF
V gene: TRBV7-9; J gene: TRBJ1-5; CDR3 length: 13; CDR3 protein: ASSLGDRDFQPQH
V gene: TRBV5-1; J gene: TRBJ1-1; CDR3 length: 13; CDR3 protein: ASSQISRGQGQAF
V gene: TRBV5-1; J gene: TRBJ1-2; CDR3 length: 12; CDR3 protein: ASSLGTGDYGYT
V gene: TRBV5-1; J gene: TRBJ2-4; CDR3 length: 14; CDR3 protein: ASSFSGTSGKNIQY
V gene: TRBV18; J gene: TRBJ2-7; CDR3 length: 13; CDR3 protein: ASSPPTRSSYEQY
V gene: TRBV27; J gene: TRBJ2-7; CDR3 length: 9; CDR3 protein: ASQGGDEQY
V gene: TRBV18; J gene: TRBJ2-7; CDR3 length: 13; CDR3 protein: ASSPPSQTLAEQY
V gene: TRBV27; J gene: TRBJ1-2; CDR3 length: 14; CDR3 protein: ASSLSNTGGADGYT
V gene: TRBV27; J gene: TRBJ2-1; CDR3 length: 15; CDR3 protein: ASSSDPLAGGPNEQF
V gene: TRBV5-5; J gene: TRBJ2-1; CDR3 length: 13; CDR3 protein: ASSLVGVLRDEQF
V gene: TRBV10-3; J gene: TRBJ2-3; CDR3 length: 13; CDR3 protein: ATSPSGIGTDTQY
V gene: TRBV2; J gene: TRBJ2-7; CDR3 length: 12; CDR3 protein: ASSEEQGSYEQY
V gene: TRBV6-5; J gene: TRBJ2-7; CDR3 length: 13; CDR3 protein: ASSYSTSGTYEQY
V gene: TRBV28; J gene: TRBJ1-5; CDR3 length: 12; CDR3 protein: ASSGQPLNQPQH
V gene: TRBV2; J gene: TRBJ2-4; CDR3 length: 13; CDR3 protein: ASSEALAGGEEQY
V gene: TRBV7-9; J gene: TRBJ2-3; CDR3 length: 14; CDR3 protein: SSSLDEGARTDTQY
V gene: TRBV5-1; J gene: TRBJ2-1; CDR3 length: 13; CDR3 protein: ASSFGLAGANEQF
V gene: TRBV7-9; J gene: TRBJ1-1; CDR3 length: 10; CDR3 protein: SSSFGDREAF
V gene: TRBV19; J gene: TRBJ2-2; CDR3 length: 15; CDR3 protein: ASSRGPEGANTGELF
V gene: TRBV7-6; J gene: TRBJ2-2; CDR3 length: 15; CDR3 protein: ASSGVSGSWYTGELF
V gene: TRBV2; J gene: TRBJ1-1; CDR3 length: 13; CDR3 protein: ASRETGTSDTEAF
V gene: TRBV4-1; J gene: TRBJ2-3; CDR3 length: 14; CDR3 protein: ASSPSGSGGGDTQY
V gene: TRBV28; J gene: TRBJ2-7; CDR3 length: 13; CDR3 protein: ASSLRQDFSYEQY
V gene: TRBV7-3; J gene: TRBJ2-3; CDR3 length: 16; CDR3 protein: ASSSIGGLAGGVDTQY
V gene: TRBV18; J gene: TRBJ1-2; CDR3 length: 11; CDR3 protein: ASSPGTGSGYT
V gene: TRBV28; J gene: TRBJ2-5; CDR3 length: 15; CDR3 protein: ASSLWPPSGFQETQY
V gene: TRBV21-1; J gene: TRBJ2-5; CDR3 length: 16; CDR3 protein: AALTTPARGAYQETQY
V gene: TRBV5-1; J gene: TRBJ1-4; CDR3 length: 12; CDR3 protein: ASNDRGPNEKLF
V gene: TRBV7-9; J gene: TRBJ1-2; CDR3 length: 11; CDR3 protein: ASRGIGDYGYT
V gene: TRBV7-9; J gene: TRBJ2-4; CDR3 length: 16; CDR3 protein: ASSPELGTGEAKNIQY
V gene: TRBV5-8; J gene: TRBJ2-7; CDR3 length: 13; CDR3 protein: ASSRLAAPQYEQY
V gene: TRBV7-9; J gene: TRBJ1-1; CDR3 length: 14; CDR3 protein: ASSLRWTGQGFEAF
V gene: TRBV10-3; J gene: TRBJ2-7; CDR3 length: 10; CDR3 protein: AISPSGYEQY
V gene: TRBV5-1; J gene: TRBJ1-5; CDR3 length: 12; CDR3 protein: ASSPEGGNQPQH
V gene: TRBV6-5; J gene: TRBJ1-1; CDR3 length: 13; CDR3 protein: ASSSSNERITEAF
V gene: TRBV28; J gene: TRBJ2-6; CDR3 length: 15; CDR3 protein: ASSIPGQGSGANVLT
V gene: TRBV29-1; J gene: TRBJ1-2; CDR3 length: 12; CDR3 protein: SVVRQGGRYGYT
V gene: TRBV6-5; J gene: TRBJ2-7; CDR3 length: 11; CDR3 protein: AVSSGISYEQY
V gene: TRBV7-9; J gene: TRBJ1-1; CDR3 length: 13; CDR3 protein: SSSSGDSGYTEAF
V gene: TRBV10-3; J gene: TRBJ1-4; CDR3 length: 12; CDR3 protein: AIRSGGAGEKLF
V gene: TRBV6-5; J gene: TRBJ2-1; CDR3 length: 11; CDR3 protein: ASSYSRYNEQF
V gene: TRBV10-3; J gene: TRBJ2-1; CDR3 length: 11; CDR3 protein: ATQESSYNEQF
V gene: TRBV19; J gene: TRBJ2-5; CDR3 length: 18; CDR3 protein: ASSISSGTGRIPNQETQY
V gene: TRBV6-1; J gene: TRBJ2-7; CDR3 length: 13; CDR3 protein: ASSELGQRLPEQY
V gene: TRBV28; J gene: TRBJ2-7; CDR3 length: 12; CDR3 protein: ASSFGRVPYEQY
V gene: TRBV6-5; J gene: TRBJ1-2; CDR3 length: 12; CDR3 protein: ASSYKAANYGYT
V gene: TRBV6-5; J gene: TRBJ2-7; CDR3 length: 13; CDR3 protein: ASSSTSGGGYEQY
V gene: TRBV7-2; J gene: TRBJ2-1; CDR3 length: 13; CDR3 protein: ASSLLAGGYNEQF
V gene: TRBV5-1; J gene: TRBJ2-3; CDR3 length: 13; CDR3 protein: ASSTQGFDTDTQY
V gene: TRBV6-5; J gene: TRBJ2-7; CDR3 length: 12; CDR3 protein: ASRSSTGHYEQY
V gene: TRBV5-1; J gene: TRBJ1-4; CDR3 length: 12; CDR3 protein: ASSFEDFSEKLF
V gene: TRBV7-3; J gene: TRBJ2-1; CDR3 length: 11; CDR3 protein: ASSLTSLNEQF